The next 15 T cell receptor beta chains were all read from a single sample in a study of shared clonotypes between healthy human individuals. TCRdb keeps only in-frame clones here, not all; method: immunoSEQ multiplex PCR. The sample holds approximately 2.5 million clones; approximately 94% are singletons and the top ten take 0.13% to 0.15%. The sample consisted of naive CD4+ T cells sorted from blood. Subset reported: CD45RA+ positively selected. These receptors came from a young man in good health.

V and J are TRBV7-2 and TRBJ2-2, with TRBD2 as a possible D gene (5 bases). CDR1 and CDR2 from the germline V gene are SGHTA and FQGNSA. This CDR3 has 15 amino acids. The V end was cut by 3 bases, the J end by 5 bases, with 13 bases between. Here the CDR3 reads CASSLRQTGTGELFF. The CDR3 bases are TGTGCCAGCAGCTTGCGGCAGACGGGGACCGGGGAGCTGTTTTTT.

The V and J genes are TRBV27 and TRBJ1-6; no definite D call. The germline V gene encodes CDR1 MNHEY and CDR2 SMNVEV (reference sequence). V dropped 3 bases and J dropped 5 bases, with 8 bases sitting between them. There are 14 residues in the CDR3. CDR3 residues: CASSFRTNNSPLHF. The DNA for the CDR3 is TGTGCCAGCAGTTTTCGCACAAATAATTCACCCCTCCACTTT.

The chain employs TRBV7-3 and TRBJ2-3; no clear D gene. The CDR3 consists of 13 residues. The germline V and J ends were trimmed by 4 bases and 2 bases, with 7 bases remaining between them. Germline V CDR1 and CDR2: SGHTA, FQGTGA. In DNA, the CDR3 is TGTGCCAGCAGCTCCTACAACACAGATACGCAGTATTTT. Translated, it gives CASSSYNTDTQYF.

This chain uses TRBV6-6 with TRBJ1-4; possibly TRBD1 for D (6 bases). Trimming cost V 6 bases and J 5 bases, with 13 bases left between them. Germline assignment: CDR1 MNHNY and CDR2 SVGAGI (reference sequence). This CDR3 has 14 amino acids. CDR3 amino acids: CASSGGQLNEKLFF. Here the CDR3 DNA reads TGTGCCAGCAGCGGAGGACAGCTGAATGAAAAACTGTTTTTT.

The gene calls are TRBV13 and TRBJ2-2; possible D gene TRBD1, 6 bases. V was clipped by 4 bases and J by 9 bases, with 12 bases between them. Germline CDR1 and CDR2: PRHDT and FYEKMQ (reference sequence). There are 13 residues in the CDR3. The CDR3 spells CASSSDSLRELFF. DNA of the CDR3: TGTGCCAGCAGCTCGGACAGCCTAAGGGAGCTGTTTTTT. Complete variable domain (other parts from reference TRBV13 and TRBJ2-2): AAGVIQSPRHLIKEKRETATLKCYPIPRHDTVYWYQQGPGQDPQFLISFYEKMQSDKGSIPDRFSAQQFSDYHSELNMSSLELGDSALYFCASSSDSLRELFFGEGSRLTVL.

In regard to this clone: A read error may produce the germline difference seen at one junction end. The rearrangement uses TRBV7-9 and TRBJ2-1, with 8 nucleotides matching TRBD1. The germline gives CDR1 SEHNR, CDR2 FQNEAQ (reference sequence). The CDR3 length is 12 residues. CDR3 residues: CASLRDADREIF. Written as DNA, the CDR3 is TGTGCCAGCCTTAGAGACGCGGACAGGGAGATCTTC.

Worth noting for this clone: This sample includes further DNA sequences coding for the same CDR3. This rearrangement joins TRBV30 to TRBJ2-5, with D possibly matching TRBD2 (5 bases). CDR3 length: 10 residues. Germline V lookup: CDR1 GTSNPN, CDR2 SVGIG (reference sequence). Trimming stripped 5 bases from V and 4 bases from J, with 5 bases between. CDR3 DNA sequence: TGTGCCTGGGGAGGAGAGACCCAGTACTTC. This encodes CAWGGETQYF.

V is TRBV27 and J is TRBJ1-2; no clear D. Germline lookup yields CDR1 MNHEY and CDR2 SMNVEV (reference sequence). CDR3 length: 17 residues. The ends were cut back, 6 bases at V and 5 bases at J, with 25 bases in the middle. CDR3 DNA: TGTGCCAGCAGCCCGCCCTGGGCAGGACCACCCTTTTATGGCTACACCTTC. It encodes CASSPPWAGPPFYGYTF.

In its sample, this clone was seen once. The V gene is TRBV28, the J gene TRBJ1-1, with D hard to call. V shed 5 bases and J shed 4 bases, with 11 bases lying between them. There are 13 residues in the CDR3. CDR1 and CDR2 (germline): MDHEN, SYDVKM. The CDR3 nucleotides are TGTGCCAGCAGTCCTCGATTGAGCACTGAAGCTTTCTTT. It specifies CASSPRLSTEAFF. The whole variable domain, remainder taken from reference TRBV28 and TRBJ1-1, is DVKVTQSSRYLVKRTGEKVFLECVQDMDHENMFWYRQDPGLGLRLIYFSYDVKMKEKGDIPEGYSVSREKKERFSLILESASTNQTSMYLCASSPRLSTEAFFGQGTRLTVV.

The rearrangement joins TRBV30 to TRBJ2-3; 12 nucleotides align to TRBD1. Germline CDR1 and CDR2: GTSNPN and SVGIG (reference sequence). The CDR3 sequence is 15 residues long. Trimming removed 1 base from V and 14 bases from J; junction bases left unmatched: 13. The CDR3 nucleotides read TGTGCCTGGAGTGCTCCCGGGACAGGGGGCCCTTCAAGGTATTTT. It encodes CAWSAPGTGGPSRYF.

Concerning this clone itself: This sample includes further DNA sequences coding for the same CDR3. The chain couples TRBV19 to TRBJ1-2; D is possibly TRBD1 (6 bases). CDR3 length: 12 amino acids. In germline, CDR1 is LNHDA, CDR2 SQIVND (reference sequence). Trimming stripped 2 bases from V and 5 bases from J, with 6 bases between. CDR3 DNA sequence: TGTGCCAGTAGTATAACAGGGTATGGCTACACCTTC. It yields the protein CASSITGYGYTF.

This chain connects TRBV5-1 to TRBJ2-1; D might be TRBD2 (6 bases). V was clipped by 4 bases and J by 1 base, with 18 bases between them. The CDR3 is made up of 17 amino acids. Germline CDR1 is SGHRS and CDR2 is YFSETQ. This chain's CDR3 is CASSLSSGRPSYNEQFF. CDR3 in DNA: TGCGCCAGCAGCCTGTCAAGCGGGCGACCATCCTACAATGAGCAGTTCTTC.

This chain joins TRBV5-1 and TRBJ2-7; 9 nucleotides agree with TRBD2. The CDR3 sequence is 17 residues long. V dropped 4 bases and J dropped 1; count of bases not matched to a gene: 12. In germline, CDR1 is SGHRS, CDR2 YFSETQ. The CDR3 here is CASSLSGRGSGSYEQYF. In nucleotides, the CDR3 is TGCGCCAGCAGCCTTAGCGGGAGAGGATCTGGGTCCTACGAGCAGTACTTC.

The J gene is TRBJ2-1, the V gene TRBV7-3; TRBD2 matches at 9 bases. The J segment lost 7 bases and the V segment lost 2 bases, leaving 3 bases of the junction unmatched. CDR1 is SGHTA and CDR2 is FQGTGA in the germline V gene. This CDR3 is built from 14 residues. DNA for the CDR3: TGTGCCAGCAGCTTAGCTAGCGGGGTGAATGAGCAGTTCTTC. It specifies CASSLASGVNEQFF. Combining the CDR3 with reference TRBV7-3 and TRBJ2-1 gives the whole variable domain GAGVSQTPSNKVTEKGKYVELRCDPISGHTALYWYRQSLGQGPEFLIYFQGTGAADDSGLPNDRFFAVRPEGSVSTLKIQRTERGDSAVYLCASSLASGVNEQFFGPGTRLTVL.

V gene TRBV9 combines with J gene TRBJ2-5, with 7 positions matching TRBD2. Germline CDR1 is SGDLS and CDR2 is YYNGEE. V shed 2 bases, J shed 5 bases, and the junction held 9 bases outside the gene matches. CDR3 size: 15 residues. The CDR3 DNA follows: TGTGCCAGCAGCGTTGGGGGAGGGCCTCTTGAGACCCAGTACTTC. Amino acids: CASSVGGGPLETQYF.